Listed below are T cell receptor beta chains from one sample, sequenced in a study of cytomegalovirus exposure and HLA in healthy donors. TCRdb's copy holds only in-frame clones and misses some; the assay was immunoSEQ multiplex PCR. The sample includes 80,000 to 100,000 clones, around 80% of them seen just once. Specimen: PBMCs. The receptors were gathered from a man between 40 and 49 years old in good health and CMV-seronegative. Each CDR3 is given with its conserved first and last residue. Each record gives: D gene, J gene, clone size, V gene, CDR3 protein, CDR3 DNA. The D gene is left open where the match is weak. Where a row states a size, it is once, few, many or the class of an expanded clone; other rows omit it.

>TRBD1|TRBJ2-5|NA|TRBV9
CAGSNRQGVETQYF
TGTGCCGGCAGCAACCGACAGGGGGTGGAGACCCAGTACTTC
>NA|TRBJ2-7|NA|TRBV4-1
CASSQDLSSYEQYF
TGCGCCAGCAGCCAAGATTTGAGTTCCTACGAGCAGTACTTC
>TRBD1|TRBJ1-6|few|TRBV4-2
CASSHRGQDSPLHF
TGTGCCAGCAGCCACAGGGGACAGGATTCACCCCTCCACTTT
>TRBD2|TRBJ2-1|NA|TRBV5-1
CASSSAIGRDEQFF
TGCGCCAGCAGTAGCGCTATAGGGAGGGATGAGCAGTTCTTC
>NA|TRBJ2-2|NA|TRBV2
CASSPRNTGELFF
TGTGCCAGCAGCCCTAGGAACACCGGGGAGCTGTTTTTT
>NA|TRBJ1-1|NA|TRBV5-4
CASSPEGGVKFNTEAFF
TGTGCCAGCAGCCCGGAGGGAGGGGTGAAATTTAACACTGAAGCTTTCTTT
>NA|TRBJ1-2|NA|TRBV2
CASSEWGGGDYGYTF
TGTGCCAGCAGTGAATGGGGGGGAGGGGATTATGGCTACACCTTC
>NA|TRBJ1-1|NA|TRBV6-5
CASSRNRAMNTEAFF
TGTGCCAGCAGCCGAAACAGGGCCATGAACACTGAAGCTTTCTTT
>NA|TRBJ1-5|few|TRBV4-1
CASSPREGGRPQHF
TGCGCCAGCAGTCCGCGGGAGGGGGGAAGACCCCAGCATTTT
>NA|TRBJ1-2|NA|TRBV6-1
CASSGGTPINNYGYTF
TGTGCCAGCAGTGGGGGGACACCCATTAACAACTATGGCTACACCTTC
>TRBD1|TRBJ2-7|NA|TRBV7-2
CASSLAGQGQTYEQYF
TGTGCCAGCAGCTTAGCGGGACAGGGACAAACCTACGAGCAGTACTTC
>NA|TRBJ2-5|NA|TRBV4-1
CASSQVRGAETQYF
TGCGCCAGCAGCCAAGTCCGGGGTGCAGAGACCCAGTACTTC
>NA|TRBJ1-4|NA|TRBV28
CASSKTGHLFF
TGTGCCAGCAGTAAAACAGGGCACCTGTTTTTT
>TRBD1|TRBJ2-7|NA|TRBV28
CASLQGQGGWGYEQYF
TGTGCCAGCCTGCAAGGACAGGGAGGCTGGGGTTACGAGCAGTACTTC
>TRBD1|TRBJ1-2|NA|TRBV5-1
CASSSGTGPDYGYTF
TGCGCCAGCAGCTCAGGGACAGGGCCGGACTATGGCTACACCTTC
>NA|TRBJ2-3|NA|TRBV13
CASSLAQAGSTDTQYF
TGTGCCAGCAGCTTAGCCCAGGCGGGGAGCACAGATACGCAGTATTTT
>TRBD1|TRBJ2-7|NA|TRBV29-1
CSAFGTGTYEQYF
TGCAGCGCCTTTGGGACAGGGACCTACGAGCAGTACTTC
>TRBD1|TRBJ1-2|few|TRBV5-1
CASRRPGTGLKEGNGYTF
TGCGCCAGCAGGCGTCCCGGGACAGGGCTGAAAGAGGGGAATGGCTACACCTTC
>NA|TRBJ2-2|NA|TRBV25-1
CASSELGGENTGELFF
TGTGCCAGCAGTGAATTAGGGGGGGAAAACACCGGGGAGCTGTTTTTT
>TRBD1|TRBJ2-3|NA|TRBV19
CASWTGAKFTDTQYF
TGTGCCAGCTGGACAGGAGCCAAGTTTACAGATACGCAGTATTTT
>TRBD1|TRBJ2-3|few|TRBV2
CASKPNPQGALRTDTQYF
TGTGCCAGCAAGCCCAACCCCCAGGGGGCGCTCAGGACAGATACGCAGTATTTT
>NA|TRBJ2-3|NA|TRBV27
CASSLVGPDTQYF
TGTGCCAGCAGTTTGGTGGGGCCAGATACGCAGTATTTT
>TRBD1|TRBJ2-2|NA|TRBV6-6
CATVGQRNTGELFF
TGTGCCACGGTGGGACAGAGGAACACCGGGGAGCTGTTTTTT
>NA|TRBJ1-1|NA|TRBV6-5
CASTLNRRNTEAFF
TGTGCCAGCACCCTAAACCGAAGGAACACTGAAGCTTTCTTT
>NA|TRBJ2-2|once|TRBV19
CASSIVGGTGELFF
TGTGCCAGTAGTATAGTAGGCGGGACCGGGGAGCTGTTTTTT
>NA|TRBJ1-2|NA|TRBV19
CASSTPANYGYTF
TGTGCCAGTAGTACCCCGGCTAACTATGGCTACACCTTC
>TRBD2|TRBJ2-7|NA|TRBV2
CASRTGTSGGYEQYF
TGTGCCAGCAGGACCGGGACTAGCGGGGGATACGAGCAGTACTTC
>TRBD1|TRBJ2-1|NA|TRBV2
CASSEPTGADYNEQFF
TGTGCCAGCAGCGAACCCACAGGGGCGGACTACAATGAGCAGTTCTTC
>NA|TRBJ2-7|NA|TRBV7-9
CASSLFPDEQYF
TGTGCCAGCAGCTTATTTCCCGACGAGCAGTACTTC
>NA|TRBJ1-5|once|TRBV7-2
CASSSDGQNPLSNQPQHF
TGTGCCAGCAGCTCAGATGGACAGAACCCTCTTAGCAATCAGCCCCAGCATTTT
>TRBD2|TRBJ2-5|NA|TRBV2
CASSEGKGTSGLETQYF
TGTGCCAGCAGTGAGGGGAAGGGGACTAGCGGCTTAGAGACCCAGTACTTC
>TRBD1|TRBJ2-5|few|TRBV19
CASSTRTGGMETQYF
TGTGCCAGTAGTACACGGACAGGGGGCATGGAGACCCAGTACTTC
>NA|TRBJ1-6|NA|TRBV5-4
CASSLGGNNSPLHF
TGTGCCAGCAGCTTGGGAGGGAATAATTCACCCCTCCACTTT
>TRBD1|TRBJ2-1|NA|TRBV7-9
CASSLSGGPTYNEQFF
TGTGCCAGCAGCTTATCAGGGGGTCCCACCTACAATGAGCAGTTCTTC
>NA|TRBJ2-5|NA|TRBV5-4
CASSWDSETQYF
TGTGCCAGCAGCTGGGACTCAGAGACCCAGTACTTC
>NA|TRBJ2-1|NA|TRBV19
CASSMTRWTVGDEQFF
TGTGCCAGTAGCATGACTAGGTGGACGGTCGGAGATGAGCAGTTCTTC
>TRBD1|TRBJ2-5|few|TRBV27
CASRKSWTGVGETQYF
TGTGCCAGCAGAAAGTCCTGGACAGGGGTTGGGGAGACCCAGTACTTC